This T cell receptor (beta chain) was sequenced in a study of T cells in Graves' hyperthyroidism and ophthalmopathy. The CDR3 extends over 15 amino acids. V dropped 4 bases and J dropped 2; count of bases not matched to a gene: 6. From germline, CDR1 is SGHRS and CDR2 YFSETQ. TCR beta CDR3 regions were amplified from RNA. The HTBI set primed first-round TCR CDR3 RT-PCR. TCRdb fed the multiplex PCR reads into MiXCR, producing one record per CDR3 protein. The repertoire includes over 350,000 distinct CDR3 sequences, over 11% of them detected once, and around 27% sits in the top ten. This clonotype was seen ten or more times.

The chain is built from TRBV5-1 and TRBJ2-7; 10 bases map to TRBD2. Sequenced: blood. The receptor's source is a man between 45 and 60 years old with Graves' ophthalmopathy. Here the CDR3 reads CASSLAGERPYEQYF. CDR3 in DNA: TGCGCCAGCAGCCTAGCGGGAGAAAGGCCCTACGAGCAGTACTTC. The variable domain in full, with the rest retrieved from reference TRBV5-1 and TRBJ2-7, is KAGVTQTPRYLIKTRGQQVTLSCSPISGHRSVSWYQQTPGQGLQFLFEYFSETQRNKGNFPGRFSGRQFSNSRSEMNVSTLELGDSALYLCASSLAGERPYEQYFGPGTRLTVT.